This entry concerns a single T cell receptor beta chain. The data are from a study of blood T cell repertoires in COVID-19. Study summary: Whether acute or convalescent, the COVID-19 samples came from the United States, Italy and Spain.

The germline CDR1 and CDR2 sequences are SQVTM and ANQGSEA. With V trimmed by 7 bases and J by 1 base, 7 bases remained unmatched. This CDR3 spans 14 amino acids. Seattle participants joined during active infection and were tracked over time. In the authors' methods: Quantification of nucleated cells was approximated via reference gene primer amplification. TCRdb keeps only in-frame clones here, not all; method: immunoSEQ multiplex PCR. The V and J calls and the clone size are those of that table, but D and trimming were determined from the DNA. The sample includes around 400,000 clones, about 89% of them seen just once.

The chain couples TRBV29-1 to TRBJ1-1, with 9 positions matching TRBD1. The receptor comes from a woman aged 55-69 years with COVID-19, enrolled during active disease. The sequencing input was peripheral blood. The CDR3 region has the DNA TGCAGCGCCCGGACAGGGGCAAGGAACACTGAAGCTTTCTTT. It codes for CSARTGARNTEAFF.